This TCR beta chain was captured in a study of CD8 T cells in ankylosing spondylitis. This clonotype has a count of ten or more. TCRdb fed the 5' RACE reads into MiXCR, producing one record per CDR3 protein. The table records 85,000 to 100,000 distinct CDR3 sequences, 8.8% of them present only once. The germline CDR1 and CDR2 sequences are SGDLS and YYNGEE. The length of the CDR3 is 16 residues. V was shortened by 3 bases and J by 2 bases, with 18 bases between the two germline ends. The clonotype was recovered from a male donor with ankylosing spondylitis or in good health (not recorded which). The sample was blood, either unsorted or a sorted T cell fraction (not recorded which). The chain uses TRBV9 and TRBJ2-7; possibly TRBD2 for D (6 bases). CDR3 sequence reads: CASSELPGLTTYEQYF. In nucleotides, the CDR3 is TGTGCCAGCAGCGAACTTCCAGGACTAACTACCTACGAGCAGTACTTC. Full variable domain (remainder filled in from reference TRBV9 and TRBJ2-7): DSGVTQTPKHLITATGQRVTLRCSPRSGDLSVYWYQQSLDQGLQFLIQYYNGEERAKGNILERFSAQQFPDLHSELNLSSLELGDSALYFCASSELPGLTTYEQYFGPGTRLTVT.